This is a list of T cell receptor beta chains from one sample in a study of T cell responses to AZD1222 COVID-19 vaccine. Assay: immunoSEQ multiplex PCR; the TCRdb copy retains only in-frame clones and omits some. The repertoire holds 94,000 or so clones, with about nine tenths as singletons. The starting material was peripheral blood, obtained on day 0 of AZD1222 vaccination. The receptors here all came from an adult in good health. Each CDR3 is given with its conserved first and last residue. Each record gives: V gene, J gene, D gene, clone size, CDR3 protein, CDR3 DNA. D genes are given only for firm matches. A row's size may be missing; if present it is once, few, many or a size class.

>TRBV7-2|TRBJ1-1|.|.
CASSYPFWGNAFF
TGTGCCAGCAGCTACCCTTTCTGGGGGAACGCTTTCTTT
>TRBV4-3|TRBJ2-1|.|.
CASSQDSNGFRREQFF
TGCGCCAGCAGCCAAGATAGTAATGGTTTCCGACGTGAGCAGTTCTTC
>TRBV7-9|TRBJ2-6|.|.
CASNSLDSGLRTGANVLTF
TGTGCCAGCAATTCCCTTGACTCTGGACTGCGAACTGGGGCCAACGTCCTGACTTTC
>TRBV28|TRBJ1-6|.|.
CASSLFSGRRLWSPLHF
TGTGCCAGCAGTTTATTCTCCGGACGACGTTTATGGTCACCCCTCCACTTT
>TRBV19|TRBJ2-1|TRBD2|.
CASSGLAALNEQFF
TGTGCCAGTAGTGGGCTAGCGGCTTTGAATGAGCAGTTCTTC
>TRBV5-4|TRBJ1-3|.|once
CASSTDPQSGNTIYF
TGTGCCAGCAGCACGGACCCGCAGTCCGGAAACACCATATATTTT
>TRBV6-1|TRBJ2-1|.|.
CASSGQPGVSYNEQFF
TGTGCCAGCAGTGGCCAGCCAGGGGTGTCCTACAATGAGCAGTTCTTC
>TRBV18|TRBJ1-4|.|.
CASSPPGGSREKLFF
TGTGCCAGCTCACCACCGGGGGGCTCGCGTGAAAAACTGTTTTTT
>TRBV18|TRBJ2-7|.|.
CASSPVGRSDYEQYF
TGTGCCAGCTCACCAGTGGGGCGGTCGGACTACGAGCAGTACTTC
>TRBV19|TRBJ2-5|TRBD2|.
CASSIGSGRGETQYF
TGTGCCAGTAGTATAGGTAGCGGGAGAGGGGAGACCCAGTACTTC
>TRBV28|TRBJ2-1|TRBD1|.
CASSITGGPNNEQFF
TGTGCCAGCAGTATAACAGGGGGGCCTAACAATGAGCAGTTCTTC
>TRBV6-6|TRBJ2-1|TRBD2|.
CASRRTSGDYNEQFF
TGTGCCAGCAGACGAACTAGCGGGGACTACAATGAGCAGTTCTTC
>TRBV3-1/TRBV3-2|TRBJ1-3|TRBD1|.
CASSQGTGPTGTIYF
TGTGCCAGCAGCCAAGGGACAGGACCAACCGGCACCATATATTTT
>TRBV27|TRBJ2-7|.|.
CASSLNLGQGQNYEQYF
TGTGCCAGCAGTTTGAACTTAGGGCAGGGCCAAAACTACGAGCAGTACTTC
>TRBV7-2|TRBJ1-2|.|once
CASSLGAGGQGKNYGYTF
TGTGCCAGCAGCTTAGGCGCCGGTGGCCAGGGGAAGAACTATGGCTACACCTTC
>TRBV6-5|TRBJ2-7|TRBD2|.
CASRTGGANYEQYF
TGTGCCAGCAGGACGGGGGGGGCGAACTACGAGCAGTACTTC
>TRBV10-3|TRBJ2-3|TRBD2|.
CAITSGSSSDTQYF
TGTGCCATTACTAGCGGGAGTTCCTCAGATACGCAGTATTTT
>TRBV10-1|TRBJ2-3|TRBD2|few
CATSGDGTSGLGTDTQYF
TGCGCCACCTCAGGAGACGGGACTAGCGGCCTGGGCACAGATACGCAGTATTTT
>TRBV4-3|TRBJ1-1|.|few
CASSQDGRGGGANTEAFF
TGCGCCAGCAGCCAAGATGGAAGGGGTGGAGGGGCGAACACTGAAGCTTTCTTT
>TRBV24-1|TRBJ2-1|TRBD1|.
CATSDPRRTGSSYNEQFF
TGTGCCACCAGTGATCCTAGACGGACAGGGAGCTCCTACAATGAGCAGTTCTTC
>TRBV10-1|TRBJ2-5|.|.
CASSLGQGGKETQYF
TGCGCCAGCAGCCTGGGCCAGGGGGGAAAAGAGACCCAGTACTTC
>TRBV27|TRBJ2-7|TRBD1|.
CASSPSGTGYEQYF
TGTGCCAGCAGTCCATCCGGGACAGGGTATGAGCAGTACTTC
>TRBV11-3|TRBJ2-2|.|.
CASSLDRTGELFF
TGTGCCAGCAGCTTAGATAGGACCGGGGAGCTGTTTTTT
>TRBV19|TRBJ2-3|.|.
CASSWGQGSTDTQYF
TGTGCCAGTAGTTGGGGCCAGGGGAGCACAGATACGCAGTATTTT
>TRBV19|TRBJ2-1|.|.
CASSIRVRDGEQFF
TGTGCCAGTAGTATACGGGTTCGGGATGGTGAGCAGTTCTTC
>TRBV25-1|TRBJ2-5|TRBD1|.
CASSWGQGAAETQYF
TGTGCCAGCAGTTGGGGACAGGGGGCCGCGGAGACCCAGTACTTC
>TRBV28|TRBJ1-2|TRBD1|.
CASSSGQGTRGYTF
TGTGCCAGCAGTTCAGGACAGGGGACACGTGGCTACACCTTC
>TRBV6-2/TRBV6-3|TRBJ2-7|.|.
CASSLALYHEQYF
TGTGCCAGCAGCCTAGCCCTGTACCACGAGCAGTACTTC
>TRBV28|TRBJ2-4|.|.
CASRGSGDIQYF
TGTGCCAGCAGAGGGTCAGGGGACATTCAGTACTTC
>TRBV5-1|TRBJ2-7|.|.
CASSLNRESYEQYF
TGCGCCAGCAGCTTGAACAGGGAGTCCTACGAGCAGTACTTC
>TRBV5-4|TRBJ2-2|.|.
CASSLVEGFGGELFF
TGTGCCAGCAGCTTGGTGGAGGGGTTCGGCGGGGAGCTGTTTTTT
>TRBV3-1/TRBV3-2|TRBJ2-1|.|.
CASSQDTTKNNEQFF
TGTGCCAGCAGCCAAGATACGACGAAGAACAATGAGCAGTTCTTC
>TRBV27|TRBJ2-3|.|.
CASSLRGPDTQYF
TGTGCCAGCAGTTTGCGAGGGCCAGATACGCAGTATTTT
>TRBV11-1|TRBJ1-2|.|.
CASSLVAPPGYGYTF
TGTGCCAGCAGCTTAGTTGCCCCACCGGGCTATGGCTACACCTTC
>TRBV5-1|TRBJ1-1|TRBD1|.
CASSLGTGVMNTEAFF
TGCGCCAGCAGCTTAGGGACAGGCGTCATGAACACTGAAGCTTTCTTT
>TRBV5-6|TRBJ1-3|TRBD1|.
CASSFWGQGAGNTIYF
TGTGCCAGCAGCTTTTGGGGACAGGGGGCCGGAAACACCATATATTTT
>TRBV5-4|TRBJ2-7|TRBD2|.
CASSISGLAVYEQYF
TGTGCCAGCAGCATCTCAGGACTAGCGGTATACGAGCAGTACTTC